The 5 T cell receptor beta chains listed next were all sequenced from one sample in a study of regulatory T cells in long-lasting Graves disease. Documented time point: persistent/refractory GD, antithyroid drugs over 5 years with positive TRAb. Extracted RNA from PBMCs served as the source of the TCR library. In building TCR beta libraries, iRepertoire HTBI primers were used together with Arm-PCR of CDR3 regions. TCRdb fed the multiplex PCR reads into MiXCR, producing one record per CDR3 protein. Of 350,000 to 500,000 distinct CDR3 sequences listed, roughly a fifth were seen once; the top ten hold roughly an eighth. Sample: peripheral blood mononuclear cells (PBMCs), taken when the disease was refractory, from a patient treated with antithyroid drugs. The source of these receptors is a female donor with Graves disease.

This clonotype was recorded many times. The rearrangement uses TRBV11-3 and TRBJ2-7, with D possibly TRBD1 on 5 matching bases. V lost 0 bases and J 5 bases, leaving 20 bases between the germline ends. In germline, CDR1 is SGHNT, CDR2 YENEEA. This CDR3 has 17 amino acids. This CDR3 is CASSLDWGYYWDDEQYF. DNA of the CDR3: TGTGCCAGCAGCTTAGATTGGGGCTACTACTGGGATGACGAGCAGTACTTC.

This clonotype was detected ten times or more. The chain recombines TRBV28 with TRBJ1-1; 7 bases agree with TRBD1. After removal of 7 bases from V and 10 bases from J, the junction contained 9 bases not matched to a gene. CDR1 MDHEN and CDR2 SYDVKM come from the germline V gene. The CDR3 consists of 12 residues. The CDR3 protein is CASTLQGQRAFF. In nucleotides, the CDR3 is TGTGCCAGCACCCTCCAGGGACAGAGAGCTTTCTTT.

V gene TRBV28 combines with J gene TRBJ2-1; TRBD2 agrees at 10 bases. Trimming took 5 bases from V and 5 from J; bases not matched to a gene: 6. This CDR3 has 15 amino acids. Germline V gene data show CDR1 as MDHEN and CDR2 as SYDVKM. The CDR3 DNA is TGTGCCAGCAGTCCAGGGACTAGCGCCCACAATGAGCAGTTCTTC. This sequence encodes CASSPGTSAHNEQFF.

The V gene is TRBV27, the J gene TRBJ2-7, with D possibly being TRBD2 (6 bases). Germline V gene data show CDR1 as MNHEY and CDR2 as SMNVEV (reference sequence). V lost 6 bases and J lost 7, with 19 bases in between. The CDR3 totals 14 residues. In nucleotides, the CDR3 is TGTGCCAGCAGATCCGGGTGGGACTCGGAAGAGCAGTACTTC. Encoded protein: CASRSGWDSEEQYF.

A few counts support this clonotype. The chain combines TRBV14 with TRBJ1-2; D is possibly TRBD1 (6 bases). The CDR3 consists of 13 residues. Germline V lookup: CDR1 SGHDN, CDR2 FVKESK. Trimming cost V 6 bases and J 3 bases, with 11 bases left between them. The CDR3 protein is CASSRGLDYGYTF. The CDR3 DNA reads TGTGCCAGCAGTAGGGGGTTGGACTATGGCTACACCTTC.